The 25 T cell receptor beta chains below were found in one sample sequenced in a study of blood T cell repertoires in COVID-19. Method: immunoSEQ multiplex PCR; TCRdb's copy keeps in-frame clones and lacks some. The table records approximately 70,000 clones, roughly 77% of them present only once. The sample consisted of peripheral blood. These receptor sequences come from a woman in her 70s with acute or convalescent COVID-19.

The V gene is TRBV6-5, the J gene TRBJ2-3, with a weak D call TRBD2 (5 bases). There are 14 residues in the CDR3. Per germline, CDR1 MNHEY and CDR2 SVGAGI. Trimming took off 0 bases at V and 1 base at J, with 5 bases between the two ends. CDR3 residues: CASSYSRGTDTQYF. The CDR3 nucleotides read TGTGCCAGCAGTTACTCGCGGGGCACAGATACGCAGTATTTT.

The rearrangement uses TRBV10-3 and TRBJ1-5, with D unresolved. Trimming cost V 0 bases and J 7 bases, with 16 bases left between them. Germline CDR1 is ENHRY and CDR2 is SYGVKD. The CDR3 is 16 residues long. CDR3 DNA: TGTGCCATCAGTGAGTCGAAACGCCTTGGCGGGCAGCCCCAGCATTTT. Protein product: CAISESKRLGGQPQHF.

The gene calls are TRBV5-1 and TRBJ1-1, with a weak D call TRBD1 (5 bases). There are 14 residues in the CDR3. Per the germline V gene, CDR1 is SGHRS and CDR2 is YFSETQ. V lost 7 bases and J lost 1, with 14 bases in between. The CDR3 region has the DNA TGCGCCAGCCAAAAAGACAGATCGAACACTGAAGCTTTCTTT. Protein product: CASQKDRSNTEAFF.

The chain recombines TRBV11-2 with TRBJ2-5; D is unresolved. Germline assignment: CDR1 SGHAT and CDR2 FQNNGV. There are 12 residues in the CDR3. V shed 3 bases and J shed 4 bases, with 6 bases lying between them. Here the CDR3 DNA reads TGTGCCAGCAGCTTCGGTACAGAGACCCAGTACTTC. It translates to CASSFGTETQYF.

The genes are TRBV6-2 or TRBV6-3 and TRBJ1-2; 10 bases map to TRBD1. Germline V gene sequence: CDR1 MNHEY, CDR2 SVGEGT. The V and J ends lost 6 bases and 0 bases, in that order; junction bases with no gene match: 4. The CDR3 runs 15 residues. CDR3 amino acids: CASSPGQGANYGYTF. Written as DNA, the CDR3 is TGTGCCAGCAGCCCTGGACAGGGGGCTAACTATGGCTACACCTTC.

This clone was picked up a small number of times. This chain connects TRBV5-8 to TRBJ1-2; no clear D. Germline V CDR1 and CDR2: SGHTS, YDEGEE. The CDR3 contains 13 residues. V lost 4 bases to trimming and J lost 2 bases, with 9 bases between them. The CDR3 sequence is CASSIRGNYGYTF. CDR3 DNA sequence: TGTGCCAGCAGCATACGGGGAAACTATGGCTACACCTTC.

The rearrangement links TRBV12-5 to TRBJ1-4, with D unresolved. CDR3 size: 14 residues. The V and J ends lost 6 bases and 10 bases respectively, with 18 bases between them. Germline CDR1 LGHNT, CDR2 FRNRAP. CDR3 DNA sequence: TGTGCTAGTGGCCAGGCGGAGGGTAGGGTAAAACTGTTTTTT. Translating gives CASGQAEGRVKLFF.

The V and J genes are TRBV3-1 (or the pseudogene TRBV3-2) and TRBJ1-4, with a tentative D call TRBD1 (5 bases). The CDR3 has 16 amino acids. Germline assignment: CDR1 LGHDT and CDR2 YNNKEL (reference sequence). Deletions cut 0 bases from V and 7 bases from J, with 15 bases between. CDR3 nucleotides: TGTGCCAGCAGCCAAGATAGTGGCCAGGGAAGTGAAAAACTGTTTTTT. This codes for CASSQDSGQGSEKLFF.

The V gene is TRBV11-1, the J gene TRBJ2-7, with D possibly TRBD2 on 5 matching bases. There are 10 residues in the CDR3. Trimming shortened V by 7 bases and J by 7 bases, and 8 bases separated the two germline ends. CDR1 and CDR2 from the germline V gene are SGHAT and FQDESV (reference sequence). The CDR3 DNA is TGTGCCAGCATCCCGGGGGAGCAGTACTTC. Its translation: CASIPGEQYF. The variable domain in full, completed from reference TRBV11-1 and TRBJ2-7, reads EAEVAQSPRYKITEKSQAVAFWCDPISGHATLYWYRQILGQGPELLVQFQDESVVDDSQLPKDRFSAERLKGVDSTLKIQPAELGDSAMYLCASIPGEQYFGPGTRLTVT.

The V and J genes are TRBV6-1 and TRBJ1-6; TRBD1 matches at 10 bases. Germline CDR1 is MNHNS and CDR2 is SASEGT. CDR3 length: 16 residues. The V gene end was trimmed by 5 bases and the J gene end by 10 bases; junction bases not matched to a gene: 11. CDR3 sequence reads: CASSQVIDRGQSPLHF. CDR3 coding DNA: TGTGCCAGCAGTCAAGTCATAGACAGGGGGCAATCACCCCTCCACTTT.

CDR3 in amino acids: CASSFGGSGELFF. Here the CDR3 DNA reads TGTGCCAGCAGCTTCGGGGGGAGCGGGGAGCTGTTTTTT. The rearrangement joins TRBV7-9 to TRBJ2-2, with 7 bases aligning to TRBD2. This CDR3 spans 13 amino acids. In germline, CDR1 is SEHNR, CDR2 FQNEAQ (reference sequence). The ends lost 3 bases at V and 7 bases at J; junction bases unmatched: 2.

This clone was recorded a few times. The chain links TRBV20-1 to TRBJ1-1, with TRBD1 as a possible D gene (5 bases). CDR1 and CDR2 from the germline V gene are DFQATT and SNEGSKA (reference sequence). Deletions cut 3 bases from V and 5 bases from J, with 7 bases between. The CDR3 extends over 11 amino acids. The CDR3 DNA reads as TGCAGTGCTAGCCGGGGGACTGAAGCTTTCTTT. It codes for CSASRGTEAFF.

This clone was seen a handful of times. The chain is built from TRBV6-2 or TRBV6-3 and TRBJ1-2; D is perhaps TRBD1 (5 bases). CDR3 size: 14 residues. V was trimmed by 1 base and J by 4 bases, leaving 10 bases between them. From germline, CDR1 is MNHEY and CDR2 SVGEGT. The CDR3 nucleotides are TGTGCCAGCAGTTACTACACAGGAGTCTATGGCTACACCTTC. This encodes CASSYYTGVYGYTF.

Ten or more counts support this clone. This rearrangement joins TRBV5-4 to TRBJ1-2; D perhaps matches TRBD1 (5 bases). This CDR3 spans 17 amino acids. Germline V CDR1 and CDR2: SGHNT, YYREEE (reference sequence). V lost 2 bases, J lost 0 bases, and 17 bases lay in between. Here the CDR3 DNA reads TGTGCCAGCAGCTTCCAACTCCGACAGACCCCTAACTATGGCTACACCTTC. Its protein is CASSFQLRQTPNYGYTF.

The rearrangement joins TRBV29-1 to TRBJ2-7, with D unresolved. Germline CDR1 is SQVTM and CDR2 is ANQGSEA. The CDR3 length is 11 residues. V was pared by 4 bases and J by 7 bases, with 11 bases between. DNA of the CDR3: TGCAGCGTTGTGAACCCTAGAGAGCAGTACTTC. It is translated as CSVVNPREQYF.

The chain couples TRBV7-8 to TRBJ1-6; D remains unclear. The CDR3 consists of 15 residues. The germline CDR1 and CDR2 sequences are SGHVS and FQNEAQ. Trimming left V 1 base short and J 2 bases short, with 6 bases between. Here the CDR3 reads CASSLVRAYNSPLHF. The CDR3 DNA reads TGTGCCAGCAGCTTAGTTCGAGCCTATAATTCACCCCTCCACTTT.

The CDR3 DNA follows: TGCGCCAGCAGAGAGGACGGAGCTAACTATGGCTACACCTTC. It specifies CASREDGANYGYTF. The gene calls are TRBV10-2 and TRBJ1-2; no clear D. The V end lost 6 bases, the J end lost 0 bases, and 11 bases lay between the germline ends. This CDR3 is built from 14 residues. Germline CDR1 and CDR2: WSHSY and SAAADI.

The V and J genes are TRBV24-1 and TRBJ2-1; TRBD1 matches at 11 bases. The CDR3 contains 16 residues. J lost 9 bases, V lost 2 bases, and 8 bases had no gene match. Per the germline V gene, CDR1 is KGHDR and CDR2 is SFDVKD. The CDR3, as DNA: TGTGCCACCAGTGATTCCCTCGGACAGGGGGCACGTGAGCAGTTCTTC. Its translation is CATSDSLGQGAREQFF.

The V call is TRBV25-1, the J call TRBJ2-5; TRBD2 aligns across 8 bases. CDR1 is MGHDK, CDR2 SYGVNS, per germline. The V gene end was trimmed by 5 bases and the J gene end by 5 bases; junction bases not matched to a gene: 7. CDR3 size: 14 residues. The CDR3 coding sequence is TGTGCCAGCAGTCCGAACCGGGAGGGGGAGACCCAGTACTTC. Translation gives CASSPNREGETQYF. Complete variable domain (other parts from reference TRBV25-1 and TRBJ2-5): EADIYQTPRYLVIGTGKKITLECSQTMGHDKMYWYQQDPGMELHLIHYSYGVNSTEKGDLSSESTVSRIRTEHFPLTLESARPSHTSQYLCASSPNREGETQYFGPGTRLLVL.

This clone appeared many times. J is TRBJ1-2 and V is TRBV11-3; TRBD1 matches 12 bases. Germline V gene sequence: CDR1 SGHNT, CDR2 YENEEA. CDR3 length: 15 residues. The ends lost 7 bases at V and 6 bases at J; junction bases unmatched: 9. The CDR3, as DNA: TGTGCCAGCAACCCCGGGACAGGGGGCAAGGATGGCTACACCTTC. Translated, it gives CASNPGTGGKDGYTF.

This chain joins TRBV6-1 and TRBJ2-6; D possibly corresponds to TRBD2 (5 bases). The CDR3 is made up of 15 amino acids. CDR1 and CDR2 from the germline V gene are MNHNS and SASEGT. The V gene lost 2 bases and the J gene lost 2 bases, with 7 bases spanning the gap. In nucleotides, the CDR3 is TGTGCCAGCAGTGAATCCGGGACTGGGGCCAACGTCCTGACTTTC. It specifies CASSESGTGANVLTF.

The CDR3 DNA reads TGCAGCTCTGCCGGGGGGAGGAATGAGCAGTTCTTC. The encoded protein is CSSAGGRNEQFF. V and J are TRBV29-1 and TRBJ2-1; 7 bases fit TRBD2. The germline V gene has CDR1 SQVTM and CDR2 ANQGSEA. This CDR3 comprises 12 residues. V lost 8 bases, J lost 7 bases, and 8 bases stayed unmatched.

CDR3 amino acids: CASSFGGVKGQKEAFF. The CDR3, as DNA: TGTGCCAGCAGCTTTGGGGGGGTCAAAGGGCAAAAAGAGGCTTTCTTT. The chain combines TRBV5-4 with TRBJ1-1; D might be TRBD1 (5 bases). The V gene lost 2 bases and the J gene lost 11 bases, with 25 bases spanning the gap. In germline, CDR1 is SGHNT, CDR2 YYREEE (reference sequence). This CDR3 region has 16 residues. Filled out from reference TRBV5-4 and TRBJ1-1, the complete variable domain reads ETGVTQSPTHLIKTRGQQVTLRCSSQSGHNTVSWYQQALGQGPQFIFQYYREEENGRGNFPPRFSGLQFPNYSSELNVNALELDDSALYLCASSFGGVKGQKEAFFGQGTRLTVV.

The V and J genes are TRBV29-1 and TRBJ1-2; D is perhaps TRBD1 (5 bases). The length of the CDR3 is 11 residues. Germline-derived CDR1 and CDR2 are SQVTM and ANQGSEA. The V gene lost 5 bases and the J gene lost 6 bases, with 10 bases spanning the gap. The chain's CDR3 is CSVWTLDGYTF. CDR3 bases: TGCAGCGTTTGGACATTGGATGGCTACACCTTC. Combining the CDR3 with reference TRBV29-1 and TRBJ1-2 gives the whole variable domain SAVISQKPSRDICQRGTSLTIQCQVDSQVTMMFWYRQQPGQSLTLIATANQGSEATYESGFVIDKFPISRPNLTFSTLTVSNMSPEDSSIYLCSVWTLDGYTFGSGTRLTVV.

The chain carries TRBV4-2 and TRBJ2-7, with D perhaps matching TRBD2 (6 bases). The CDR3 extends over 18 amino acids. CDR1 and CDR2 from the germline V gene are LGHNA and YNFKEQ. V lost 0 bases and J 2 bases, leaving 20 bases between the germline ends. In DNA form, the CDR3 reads TGTGCCAGCAGCCAAGATGAAGCGGGTGGGCAGTTCCCCTACGAGCAGTACTTC. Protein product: CASSQDEAGGQFPYEQYF.